The source of this TCR beta chain is a study of blood T cell repertoires in COVID-19. Whole-study context: Both acute and convalescent COVID-19 samples were obtained from the United States, Italy and Spain. T cells, B-cell-depleted T cells, or PBMCs provided the cDNA or gDNA that served as material.

Here immunoSEQ multiplex PCR was the method, and the copy in TCRdb shows in-frame clones only, minus some. The sample carries about 500,000 clones, about 85% recorded once. Participants came from about two dozen US areas, aged about 18 to 95 years. Participants' reported clinical history set cohort assignment. The germline V and J ends were trimmed by 7 bases and 2 bases, with 17 bases remaining between them. This CDR3 spans 15 amino acids. CDR1 is MDHEN, CDR2 SYDVKM, per germline. Sequencing was performed on PBMCs or T cells enriched from blood (not recorded which). This sequence joins TRBV28 and TRBJ1-1; tentatively, D is TRBD1 (5 bases). The clonotype was recovered from a woman aged 18-29 years who had recovered from COVID-19. This CDR3 is CASTYFGHTNTEAFF. The CDR3 region has the DNA TGTGCCAGCACCTATTTCGGACATACTAACACTGAAGCTTTCTTT.